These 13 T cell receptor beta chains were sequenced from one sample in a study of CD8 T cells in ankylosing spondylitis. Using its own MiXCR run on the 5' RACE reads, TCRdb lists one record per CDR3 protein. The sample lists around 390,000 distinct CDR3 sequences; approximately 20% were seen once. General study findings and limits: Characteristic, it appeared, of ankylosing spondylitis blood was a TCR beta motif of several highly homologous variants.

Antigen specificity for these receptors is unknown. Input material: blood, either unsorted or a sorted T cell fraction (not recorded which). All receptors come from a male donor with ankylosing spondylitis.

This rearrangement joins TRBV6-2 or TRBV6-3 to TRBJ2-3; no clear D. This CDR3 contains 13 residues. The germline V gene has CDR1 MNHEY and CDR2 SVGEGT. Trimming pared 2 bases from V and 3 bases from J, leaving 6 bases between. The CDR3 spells CASSYGITDTQYF. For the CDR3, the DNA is TGTGCCAGCAGTTACGGAATAACAGATACGCAGTATTTT.

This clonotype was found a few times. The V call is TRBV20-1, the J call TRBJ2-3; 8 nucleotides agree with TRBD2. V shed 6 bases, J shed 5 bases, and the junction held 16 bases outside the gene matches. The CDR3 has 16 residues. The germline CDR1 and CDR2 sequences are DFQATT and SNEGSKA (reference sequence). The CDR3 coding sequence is TGCAGTGCCACATCGTTCGCTAGCGGGTACTTAGATACGCAGTATTTT. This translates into CSATSFASGYLDTQYF.

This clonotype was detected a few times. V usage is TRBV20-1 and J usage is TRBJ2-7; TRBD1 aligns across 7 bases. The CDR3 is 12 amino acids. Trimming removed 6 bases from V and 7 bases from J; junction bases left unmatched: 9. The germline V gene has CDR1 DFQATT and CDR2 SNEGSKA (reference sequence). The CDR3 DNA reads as TGCAGTGCGGAGACAGGGTCTTGGGAGCAGTACTTC. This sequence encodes CSAETGSWEQYF.

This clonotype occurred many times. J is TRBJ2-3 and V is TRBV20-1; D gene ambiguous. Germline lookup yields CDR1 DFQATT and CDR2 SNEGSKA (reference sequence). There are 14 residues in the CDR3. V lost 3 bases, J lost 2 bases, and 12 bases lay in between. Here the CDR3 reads CSASGDLYTDTQYF. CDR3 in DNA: TGCAGTGCTAGTGGAGATCTCTACACAGATACGCAGTATTTT.

Here the CDR3 reads CASSQGGATYNEQFF. CDR3 DNA: TGTGCCAGCAGCCAAGGCGGGGCCACCTACAATGAGCAGTTCTTC. The chain joins TRBV3-1 to TRBJ2-1, with a possible D match to TRBD2 (6 bases). CDR1 LGHDT and CDR2 YNNKEL come from the germline V gene (reference sequence). V was cut by 1 base and J by 2 bases, with 9 bases left in between. CDR3 length equals 15 residues.

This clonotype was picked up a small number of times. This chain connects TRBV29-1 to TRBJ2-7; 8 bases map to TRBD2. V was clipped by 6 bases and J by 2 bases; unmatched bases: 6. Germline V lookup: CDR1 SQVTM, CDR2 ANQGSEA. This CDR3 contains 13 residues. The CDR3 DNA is TGCAGCGTCTATAAGCGGGAGACCTACGAGCAGTACTTC. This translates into CSVYKRETYEQYF.

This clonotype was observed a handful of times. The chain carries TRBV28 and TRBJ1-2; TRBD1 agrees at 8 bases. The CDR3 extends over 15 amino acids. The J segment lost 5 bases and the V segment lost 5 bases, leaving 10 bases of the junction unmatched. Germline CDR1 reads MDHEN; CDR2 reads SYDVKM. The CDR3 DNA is TGTGCCAGCAGTGTGGGTGGGGACAGGTGGTATGGCTACACCTTC. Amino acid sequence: CASSVGGDRWYGYTF.

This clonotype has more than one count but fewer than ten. CDR3 amino acids: CSARVPGIANTGELFF. The CDR3 DNA reads TGCAGTGCTAGAGTCCCAGGGATAGCCAACACCGGGGAGCTGTTTTTT. V usage is TRBV20-1 and J usage is TRBJ2-2; possible D gene TRBD1, 5 bases. CDR1 is DFQATT and CDR2 is SNEGSKA in the germline V gene (reference sequence). V lost 1 base and J 2 bases, leaving 14 bases between the germline ends. CDR3 size: 16 residues.

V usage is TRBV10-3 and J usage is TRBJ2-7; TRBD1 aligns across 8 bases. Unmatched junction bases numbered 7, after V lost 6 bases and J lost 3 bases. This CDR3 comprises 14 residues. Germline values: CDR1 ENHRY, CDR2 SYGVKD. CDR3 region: CAIRQGAGNYEQYF. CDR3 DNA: TGTGCCATCAGGCAGGGGGCGGGTAACTACGAGCAGTACTTC.

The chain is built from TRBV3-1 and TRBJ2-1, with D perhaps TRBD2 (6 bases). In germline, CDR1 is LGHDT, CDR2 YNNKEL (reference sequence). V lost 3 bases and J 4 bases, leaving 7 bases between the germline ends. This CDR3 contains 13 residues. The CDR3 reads CASSQAGYNEQFF. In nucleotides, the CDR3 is TGTGCCAGCAGCCAGGCGGGATACAATGAGCAGTTCTTC.

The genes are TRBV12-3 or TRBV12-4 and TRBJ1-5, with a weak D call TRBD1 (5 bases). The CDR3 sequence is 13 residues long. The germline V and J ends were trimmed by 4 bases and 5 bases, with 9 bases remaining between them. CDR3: CASSSQGDQPQHF. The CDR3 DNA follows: TGTGCCAGCAGTTCCCAGGGTGATCAGCCCCAGCATTTT.

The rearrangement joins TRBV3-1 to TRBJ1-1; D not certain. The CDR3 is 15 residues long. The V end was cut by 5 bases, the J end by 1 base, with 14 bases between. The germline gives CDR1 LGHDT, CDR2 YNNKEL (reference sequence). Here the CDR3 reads CASSTPGVGNTEAFF. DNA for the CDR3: TGTGCCAGCAGCACCCCTGGGGTCGGGAACACTGAAGCTTTCTTT.

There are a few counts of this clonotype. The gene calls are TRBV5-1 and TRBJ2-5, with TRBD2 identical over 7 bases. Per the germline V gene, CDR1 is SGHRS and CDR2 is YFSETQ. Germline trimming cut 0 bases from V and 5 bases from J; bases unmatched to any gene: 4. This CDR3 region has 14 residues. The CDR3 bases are TGCGCCAGCAGCTTGGCGGGTAGCGGGGAGACCCAGTACTTC. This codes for CASSLAGSGETQYF.